This T cell receptor (beta chain) was captured by sequencing in a study of identical twins. Study-wide points: In monozygotic twins, models underestimated the sharing of out-of-frame TCR alpha. Partial confounding of zero-insertion analyses by invariant MAIT and iNKT cells was possible.

Notes on this clonotype: No antigen is known for it.

Trimming removed 0 bases at V and 0 bases at J, with 6 bases between. Germline V gene data show CDR1 as KGHSH and CDR2 as LQKENI. The length of the CDR3 is 14 residues. Unique molecular identifiers were present on the cDNA, and a universal primer site came from template switching. Using its own MiXCR run on the 5' RACE reads, TCRdb lists one record per CDR3 protein. The sample carries under 350,000 distinct CDR3 sequences, roughly 10% recorded once. The data also belong to a second study, concerning yellow fever vaccine responses in identical twins.

The receptor's source is a woman under 30 in good health. V and J are TRBV18 and TRBJ2-7, with a weak D call TRBD1 (5 bases). Sequencing was carried out using CD8+ T cells sorted from blood. The CDR3 sequence is CASSPPTVSYEQYF. DNA for the CDR3: TGTGCCAGCTCACCACCGACAGTCTCCTACGAGCAGTACTTC.